The 10 T cell receptor beta chains in this list originate from one sample, sequenced in a study of cytomegalovirus exposure and HLA in healthy donors. TCRdb's table, derived via immunoSEQ multiplex PCR, lists solely in-frame clones and lacks some. The sample records approximately 130,000 clones, over 65% being singletons. Specimen: PBMCs. These receptor sequences come from a woman in her thirties in good health and CMV-seronegative.

The chain has TRBV4-3 and TRBJ2-7; D gene ambiguous. The germline V gene encodes CDR1 LGHNA and CDR2 YSLEER. V dropped 0 bases and J dropped 2 bases, with 8 bases sitting between them. This CDR3 has 14 residues. DNA of the CDR3: TGCGCCAGCAGCCAAGACGTAGAGACCTACGAGCAGTACTTC. Translation gives CASSQDVETYEQYF.

The genes are TRBV7-3 and TRBJ2-7, with 8 bases fitting TRBD2. The CDR3 runs to 16 residues. Germline values: CDR1 SGHTA, CDR2 FQGTGA. V lost 2 bases to trimming and J lost 1 base; unmatched junction nucleotides: 7. DNA for the CDR3: TGTGCCAGCAGCTTAGGAAGCGGGGGCCTTTCCTACGAGCAGTACTTC. It translates to CASSLGSGGLSYEQYF.

Of note for this clone: This may be a read error: a much more frequent sequence differs by one nucleotide. The rearrangement links TRBV11-3 to TRBJ1-5; 10 nucleotides align to TRBD1. This CDR3 is built from 13 residues. Germline V gives CDR1 SGHNT, CDR2 YENEEA. The junction had 1 base not matched to a gene; V was cut back by 6 bases and J by 5 bases. The CDR3 spells CASSGTGDQPQHF. In DNA, the CDR3 is TGTGCCAGCAGTGGGACAGGGGATCAGCCCCAGCATTTT.

This clone has a handful of counts. The chain joins TRBV5-4 to TRBJ1-4, with a possible D match to TRBD1 (5 bases). The germline V gene has CDR1 SGHNT and CDR2 YYREEE (reference sequence). This CDR3 is 14 amino acids long. Trimming left V 0 bases short and J 8 bases short, with 11 bases between. The DNA for the CDR3 is TGTGCCAGCAGCTTGGGGCAGGGAAGGGAAAAACTGTTTTTT. Its translation: CASSLGQGREKLFF.

The chain couples TRBV9 to TRBJ2-5, with 7 bases lining up with TRBD2. Germline V CDR1 and CDR2: SGDLS, YYNGEE. The CDR3 covers 16 residues. V shed 3 bases, J shed 4 bases, and the junction held 12 bases outside the gene matches. The CDR3 nucleotides read TGTGCCAGCAGCGGCCGGGGAGCGGGGCGCGGAGAGACCCAGTACTTC. Translated: CASSGRGAGRGETQYF.

The chain combines TRBV10-3 with TRBJ1-1; 9 positions match TRBD1. The junction had 9 bases not matched to a gene; V was cut back by 6 bases and J by 1 base. The CDR3 contains 16 residues. Germline loops: CDR1 ENHRY, CDR2 SYGVKD. The CDR3 sequence: CAISEGTGKENTEAFF. The CDR3 DNA is TGTGCCATCAGCGAGGGGACAGGGAAAGAGAACACTGAAGCTTTCTTT.

This sequence joins TRBV29-1 and TRBJ2-3; 10 positions match TRBD2. J was trimmed by 5 bases and V by 5 bases; bases with no gene match: 13. This CDR3 has 16 amino acids. The germline V gene encodes CDR1 SQVTM and CDR2 ANQGSEA. CDR3: CSVSALSGGAIDTQYF. The CDR3 DNA sequence: TGCAGCGTTTCTGCTCTCAGCGGGGGGGCCATAGATACGCAGTATTTT.

This chain connects TRBV7-9 to TRBJ2-5; weak D call: TRBD2 (6 bases). Trimming shortened V by 2 bases and J by 2 bases, and 12 bases separated the two germline ends. CDR1 SEHNR and CDR2 FQNEAQ come from the germline V gene (reference sequence). The CDR3 length is 15 residues. The CDR3 nucleotides are TGTGCCAGCAGCTTACGGGGAGGATTACAAGAGACCCAGTACTTC. As protein: CASSLRGGLQETQYF.

The V and J genes are TRBV9 and TRBJ2-6; 7 nucleotides align to TRBD1. Germline V lookup: CDR1 SGDLS, CDR2 YYNGEE. CDR3 length: 21 residues. V gave up 0 bases and J gave up 0 bases; unmatched junction bases: 15. CDR3 sequence: CASSVATPGRGPSSGANVLTF. The DNA of the CDR3 is TGTGCCAGCAGCGTAGCCACTCCAGGTAGGGGGCCTTCCTCTGGGGCCAACGTCCTGACTTTC.

The V gene is TRBV7-2, the J gene TRBJ1-5; TRBD1 aligns across 7 bases. The CDR3 consists of 14 residues. With 6 bases clipped from V and 4 bases from J, the junction kept 6 bases outside the gene matches. Germline CDR1 is SGHTA and CDR2 is FQGNSA. The DNA of the CDR3 is TGTGCCAGCAGTCAGACAGGGTTTAATCAGCCCCAGCATTTT. This codes for CASSQTGFNQPQHF.